This T cell receptor beta chain was recorded in a study of blood T cell repertoires in COVID-19. Overall study: The United States, Italy and Spain provided the acute and convalescent COVID-19 samples. Sample material is recorded as cDNA or gDNA derived from T cells, B-cell-depleted T cells, or PBMCs.

How the authors handled the data: Amplification of reference gene primers was used by the study to estimate nucleated cell counts. Sequencing used immunoSEQ multiplex PCR; TCRdb keeps in-frame clones, though not all of them. V and J calls and clone size follow that table, whereas D and trimming were derived from the DNA. The sample yields 650,000 to 800,000 clones, 85% to 90% seen once. This CDR3 is 12 amino acids long. V lost 7 bases and J lost 4, with 9 bases in between. Per the germline V gene, CDR1 is SGHKS and CDR2 is YYEKEE (reference sequence). Sequences were obtained from peripheral blood. The receptor was isolated from a young woman with acute or convalescent COVID-19. The gene calls are TRBV5-5 and TRBJ1-3; D unresolved. Here the CDR3 DNA reads TGTGCCAGCTCCAGGCAGGGAAACACCATATATTTT. Protein sequence: CASSRQGNTIYF. Drawing the rest from reference TRBV5-5 and TRBJ1-3, the complete variable domain is DAGVTQSPTHLIKTRGQQVTLRCSPISGHKSVSWYQQVLGQGPQFIFQYYEKEERGRGNFPDRFSARQFPNYSSELNVNALLLGDSALYLCASSRQGNTIYFGEGSWLTVV.